This T cell receptor (beta chain) came from a study of T cell responses to AZD1222 COVID-19 vaccine. This clone was seen a handful of times. Its antigen remains unidentified. The V segment lost 5 bases and the J segment 2 bases; nucleotides outside the gene matches: 2. The CDR3 covers 13 residues. CDR1 is SGHAT and CDR2 is FQNNGV in the germline V gene. Study observations and caveats: Spike-wide coverage was observed for vaccine-associated CD4 TCRs, with dominant responses at 160-218 and 743-854. Donors were largely white British and mainly female; clonal diversity was possibly underestimated.

Sequenced by immunoSEQ multiplex PCR; TCRdb stores in-frame clones only, minus some. The top ten hold 12% of the sample, which has around 140,000 clones, approximately 93% seen once. This chain connects TRBV11-2 to TRBJ2-7, with 8 bases fitting TRBD1. This sample comprised peripheral blood, obtained after recovery from COVID-19. The source is an adult who had recovered from COVID-19. The CDR3 sequence: CASSGQGTYEQYF. In DNA form, the CDR3 reads TGTGCCAGCAGCGGACAGGGAACCTACGAGCAGTACTTC.